The source of this T cell receptor beta chain is a study of control samples from healthy donors and cancer patients. Trimming stripped 1 base from V and 3 bases from J, with 13 bases between. This CDR3 spans 15 amino acids. Germline CDR1 SGHDT, CDR2 YYEEEE. Clones were read by immunoSEQ multiplex PCR, and TCRdb kept only the in-frame ones, dropping some. The repertoire holds tens of thousands of clones, about 88% seen once, with 1.5% to 2% in the top ten. The sequence came from a woman aged 40 to 50 with lung cancer. This chain links TRBV5-6 with TRBJ1-1; no reliable D call. The sequenced material came from PBMCs. The CDR3 DNA follows: TGTGCCAGCAGCTTGAACTCTCAAGAGGACACTGAAGCTTTCTTT. This translates into CASSLNSQEDTEAFF.